Presented here are 23 T cell receptor beta chains from one specimen sequenced in a study of blood T cells in healthy people across ages. PCR was performed a second time for about 7 to 11 cycles using a sample-barcoded 5' primer and a J-beta primer mix. Each CDR3 protein is one row after TCRdb ran MiXCR on the 5' RACE reads. The sample lists 800,000 to 1,300,000 distinct CDR3 sequences; under 30% were seen once. In addition, the sample was reused for a study of T cells of mothers and their children.

The sequenced sample was blood. The receptors originated from a girl aged 2 to 9 in good health.

J is TRBJ2-5 and V is TRBV20-1, with 8 bases fitting TRBD1. Matching the DNA end better, TRBJ2-7 makes the J call doubtful. This CDR3 has 13 amino acids. Per germline, CDR1 DFQATT and CDR2 SNEGSKA (reference sequence). CDR3 region: CSAGPGQVIEQYF. The CDR3 coding sequence is TGCAGTGCTGGACCGGGACAGGTCATCGAGCAGTACTTC.

This clonotype was detected a few times. The V gene is TRBV3-1, the J gene TRBJ1-2; no reliable D call. The CDR3 is 16 amino acids. Germline V gene sequence: CDR1 LGHDT, CDR2 YNNKEL (reference sequence). V lost 5 bases and J lost 0, with 16 bases in between. The CDR3 nucleotides are TGTGCCAGCAGCTCCTCGTTTGGGGTTCCTAACTATGGCTACACCTTC. It encodes CASSSSFGVPNYGYTF.

This clonotype appeared many times. The chain has TRBV7-2 and TRBJ1-4; no clear D. Trimming cost V 1 base and J 5 bases, with 14 bases left between them. This CDR3 is 16 amino acids long. In germline, CDR1 is SGHTA, CDR2 FQGNSA. This chain's CDR3 is CASSLVAVVQNEKLFF. CDR3 DNA: TGTGCCAGCAGCTTAGTCGCCGTAGTGCAGAATGAAAAACTGTTTTTT.

V and J are TRBV29-1 and TRBJ2-7; the D gene is possibly TRBD2 (6 bases). Trimming cost V 7 bases and J 2 bases, with 18 bases left between them. The CDR3 spans 14 residues. The V gene's germline CDR1 is SQVTM and CDR2 ANQGSEA. The CDR3 here is CSAQGDSPPYEQYF. The CDR3, as DNA: TGCAGCGCCCAAGGGGACTCCCCCCCCTACGAGCAGTACTTC.

The rearrangement links TRBV7-9 to TRBJ2-7; 9 bases map to TRBD1. This CDR3 is 13 amino acids long. Germline V gene sequence: CDR1 SEHNR, CDR2 FQNEAQ (reference sequence). J gave up 6 bases and V 11 bases, and 11 bases lay outside the gene matches. The CDR3 sequence is CAAPGGQGSEQYF. Written as DNA, the CDR3 is TGTGCCGCACCGGGGGGACAGGGCAGCGAGCAGTACTTC.

This clonotype was detected only a few times. The chain recombines TRBV4-2 with TRBJ2-3, with D perhaps matching TRBD2 (5 bases). V was cut by 1 base and J by 0 bases, with 11 bases left in between. From germline, CDR1 is LGHNA and CDR2 YNFKEQ. The CDR3 is 16 residues long. The CDR3 nucleotides read TGTGCCAGCAGCCAAGTATTCAGCGGCAGCACAGATACGCAGTATTTT. Protein product: CASSQVFSGSTDTQYF.

The CDR3 DNA follows: TGTGCCACCAGAGCGGGACCGGGACAGGGCTTTGAAGCTTTCTTT. It codes for CATRAGPGQGFEAFF. The chain recombines TRBV24-1 with TRBJ1-1; 9 bases match TRBD1. The V and J ends lost 7 bases and 7 bases, in that order; junction bases with no gene match: 12. This CDR3 has 15 amino acids. Germline CDR1 reads KGHDR; CDR2 reads SFDVKD.

The chain couples TRBV5-1 to TRBJ2-5; TRBD1 matches 9 bases. The germline V gene encodes CDR1 SGHRS and CDR2 YFSETQ. This CDR3 comprises 15 residues. J gave up 2 bases and V 3 bases, and 5 bases lay outside the gene matches. The CDR3 sequence: CASSSTGTGQETQYF. The CDR3 DNA reads TGCGCCAGCAGCTCCACCGGGACAGGGCAAGAGACCCAGTACTTC.

J is TRBJ2-1 and V is TRBV2, with D possibly TRBD1 on 6 matching bases. Trimming cost V 4 bases and J 8 bases, with 15 bases left between them. From germline, CDR1 is SNHLY and CDR2 FYNNEI. This CDR3 has 14 amino acids. For the CDR3, the DNA is TGTGCCAGCAGTGGGGGGCCTTGGGTCGATGAGCAGTTCTTC. Translation: CASSGGPWVDEQFF.

The chain employs TRBV7-2 and TRBJ2-1; maybe TRBD2 (5 bases). V was clipped by 1 base and J by 10 bases, with 14 bases between them. The CDR3 is 14 residues long. The germline CDR1 and CDR2 sequences are SGHTA and FQGNSA. The CDR3 DNA sequence: TGTGCCAGCAGCTTAGTGGACTCTTCGATGGAGCAGTTCTTC. Protein: CASSLVDSSMEQFF.

The table lists this clonotype with many counts. The chain links TRBV6-1 to TRBJ2-1, with 10 positions matching TRBD2. V was clipped by 8 bases and J by 6 bases; unmatched bases: 4. The CDR3 runs to 13 residues. Germline V CDR1 and CDR2: MNHNS, SASEGT. The CDR3 sequence: CASRLAGANEQFF. CDR3 nucleotide sequence: TGTGCCAGCCGGCTAGCGGGAGCCAATGAGCAGTTCTTC.

In this sample, this clonotype turned up a few times. The chain joins TRBV5-1 to TRBJ2-1, with D tentatively TRBD2 (5 bases). V lost 5 bases, J lost 3 bases, and 18 bases lay in between. CDR1 and CDR2 from the germline V gene are SGHRS and YFSETQ. CDR3 length equals 16 residues. This CDR3 is CASRRAGSRDYNEQFF. CDR3 DNA sequence: TGCGCCAGCAGGAGGGCAGGCAGCAGAGACTACAATGAGCAGTTCTTC.

Ten or more counts support this clonotype. The chain couples TRBV20-1 to TRBJ2-3, with D perhaps assigned TRBD1 or TRBD2 (6 bases each). Trimming took 0 bases from V and 4 from J, leaving 14 bases between them. Germline CDR1 and CDR2: DFQATT and SNEGSKA (reference sequence). The CDR3 consists of 15 residues. The CDR3 reads CSARDGSGAADTQYF. In DNA, the CDR3 is TGCAGTGCTAGAGATGGGTCGGGGGCGGCAGATACGCAGTATTTT.

About this clonotype: At one of its ends the junction is not consistent with the germline gene, which may arise from a read error. V and J are TRBV27 and TRBJ2-1; 9 nucleotides align to TRBD2. The DNA end favors TRBJ2-7, so the J call may be wrong. CDR1 and CDR2 from the germline V gene are MNHEY and SMNVEV (reference sequence). The CDR3 extends over 15 amino acids. The CDR3 reads CASSPALAGSFEQYF. DNA of the CDR3: TGTGCCAGCAGTCCGGCACTAGCGGGTTCCTTCGAGCAGTACTTC.

This clonotype was seen only a few times. The rearrangement uses TRBV2 and TRBJ2-5; D is unclear. CDR3 length: 13 amino acids. Germline CDR1 is SNHLY and CDR2 is FYNNEI. V lost 2 bases and J lost 1, with 5 bases in between. In DNA, the CDR3 is TGTGCCAGCAGTGAAACATCCCAAGAGACCCAGTACTTC. It codes for CASSETSQETQYF.

This clonotype showed up just a few times. The chain recombines TRBV29-1 with TRBJ2-2; 10 positions match TRBD2. With 7 bases clipped from V and 1 base from J, the junction kept 6 bases outside the gene matches. Germline CDR1 reads SQVTM; CDR2 reads ANQGSEA. This CDR3 is built from 15 residues. The CDR3 DNA is TGCAGCGGCTCCACTAGCGGGGTGAACACCGGGGAGCTGTTTTTT. Its protein is CSGSTSGVNTGELFF.

This clonotype was detected a few times. This rearrangement joins TRBV3-1 to TRBJ1-2; D is undetermined. Germline loops: CDR1 LGHDT, CDR2 YNNKEL (reference sequence). The V and J ends lost 0 bases and 3 bases respectively, with 11 bases between them. CDR3 length equals 15 residues. This chain's CDR3 is CASSQERTSHYGYTF. CDR3 in DNA: TGTGCCAGCAGCCAAGAACGGACTTCACACTATGGCTACACCTTC.

This clonotype has just a few counts. This sequence joins TRBV20-1 and TRBJ1-4, with D possibly matching TRBD1 (6 bases). Trimming took off 3 bases at V and 8 bases at J, with 13 bases between the two ends. Germline CDR1 reads DFQATT; CDR2 reads SNEGSKA (reference sequence). The CDR3 covers 13 residues. The CDR3 loop is CSASLSQGEKLFF. In DNA form, the CDR3 reads TGCAGTGCTAGTCTCTCACAGGGAGAAAAACTGTTTTTT.

CDR3 amino acids: CASSFSRDGDQETQYF. The CDR3 DNA is TGTGCCAGCAGCTTCTCCCGGGACGGAGACCAAGAGACCCAGTACTTC. The chain links TRBV7-9 to TRBJ2-5; TRBD1 or TRBD2 may be the D gene (5 bases each). V shed 3 bases and J shed 0 bases, with 14 bases lying between them. The germline gives CDR1 SEHNR, CDR2 FQNEAQ (reference sequence). The CDR3 contains 16 residues.

This CDR3 reads CASSRGRGIAEAFF. CDR3 DNA sequence: TGCGCCAGCAGCAGGGGCCGCGGGATCGCTGAAGCTTTCTTT. The rearrangement joins TRBV10-2 to TRBJ1-1; D possibly corresponds to TRBD1 (6 bases). V lost 6 bases and J lost 6, with 17 bases in between. CDR3 length: 14 residues. Germline values: CDR1 WSHSY, CDR2 SAAADI.

This clonotype has only a few counts. The CDR3 DNA reads as TGTGCCAGCAGTTACTCGTTTCAGGGAACGGTAGCTTTCTTT. Translated: CASSYSFQGTVAFF. V gene TRBV6-6 combines with J gene TRBJ1-1, with D maybe TRBD1 (5 bases). Looked up from germline, CDR1 is MNHNY and CDR2 is SVGAGI (reference sequence). The V and J ends lost 0 bases and 10 bases respectively, with 15 bases between them. The CDR3 spans 14 residues.

The chain couples TRBV10-3 to TRBJ2-1; TRBD1 matches 9 bases. V gave up 3 bases and J gave up 4 bases; unmatched junction bases: 7. CDR1 is ENHRY, CDR2 SYGVKD, per germline. There are 16 residues in the CDR3. CDR3 sequence (DNA): TGTGCCATCAGTGATTCGGACAGGGGAGTTTACAATGAGCAGTTCTTC. Translating gives CAISDSDRGVYNEQFF.

This clonotype was seen only a few times. The chain links TRBV7-8 to TRBJ2-5; TRBD2 agrees at 7 bases. The CDR3 length is 15 residues. J was trimmed by 5 bases and V by 5 bases; bases with no gene match: 11. Germline V gene lookup returns CDR1 SGHVS and CDR2 FQNEAQ. CDR3 sequence: CASSPGLEWTETQYF. CDR3 DNA sequence: TGTGCCAGCAGCCCTGGACTAGAGTGGACCGAGACCCAGTACTTC.